This is a list of T cell receptor beta chains from one sample in a study of blood T cell repertoires in COVID-19. Measured with immunoSEQ multiplex PCR; TCRdb has only the in-frame clones, and not every one. The table shows some 200,000 clones, with 80% to 90% occurring only once. Sequencing was performed on peripheral blood. These receptor sequences come from a woman between 45 and 65 years old with acute or convalescent COVID-19. CDR3s include the opening cysteine and the closing phenylalanine or tryptophan. D genes are given only for firm matches. Size values are once, few and many counts, or a class for expanded clones, and some rows have none.

D gene,J gene,V gene,clone size,CDR3 length,CDR3 DNA,CDR3 protein
.,TRBJ2-1,TRBV19,.,15,TGTGCCAGCCAGAATCGGGGGAGCTCCTACAATGAGCAGTTCTTC,CASQNRGSSYNEQFF
TRBD2,TRBJ2-5,TRBV24-1,.,14,TGTGCCACCAGTGACGGGGGGGGATTGGAGACCCAGTACTTC,CATSDGGGLETQYF
.,TRBJ2-1,TRBV27,.,15,TGTGCCAGCAGTTTGAAGCGGGTTGGGGCCAATGAGCAGTTCTTC,CASSLKRVGANEQFF
.,TRBJ1-3,TRBV6-5,.,15,TGTGCCAGCAGTTACGCCGGTAATTCTGGAAACACCATATATTTT,CASSYAGNSGNTIYF
.,TRBJ1-1,TRBV9,.,18,TGTGCCAGCAGCGTAGAGCCAGGGCTTGAAGACATGGACACTGAAGCTTTCTTT,CASSVEPGLEDMDTEAFF
.,TRBJ2-2,TRBV3-1/TRBV3-2,few,13,TGTGCCAGCAGCCGGAGTGGAACCGGGGAGCTGTTTTTT,CASSRSGTGELFF
TRBD1,TRBJ2-2,TRBV6-2/TRBV6-3,.,16,TGTGCCAGCAGTTACTCGGAGACAGGGAACGCCGGGGAGCTGTTTTTT,CASSYSETGNAGELFF
TRBD2,TRBJ2-2,TRBV10-3,.,14,TGTGCCACGGGACTAGCGGAGAACACCGGGGAGCTGTTTTTT,CATGLAENTGELFF
TRBD2,TRBJ2-5,TRBV6-1,.,16,TGTGCCAGCAGTGGAGCCCGGTTAGCGGGAGACGAGACCCAGTACTTC,CASSGARLAGDETQYF
TRBD1,TRBJ1-1,TRBV6-2/TRBV6-3,.,16,TGTGCCAGCAGTTACCGGGCAGGAGGGGGCTACACTGAAGCTTTCTTT,CASSYRAGGGYTEAFF
.,TRBJ1-1,TRBV6-5,.,12,TGTGCCAGCAGGAGCAGGGTGACTGAAGCTTTCTTT,CASRSRVTEAFF
.,TRBJ2-7,TRBV9,.,13,TGTGCCAGCAGCGTAAATTCGGCCTACGAGCAGTACTTC,CASSVNSAYEQYF
.,TRBJ2-7,TRBV24-1,.,11,TGTGCCACCAGTGATCTCTACGAGCAGTACTTC,CATSDLYEQYF
.,TRBJ1-4,TRBV25-1,.,15,TGTGCCAGCAGTGACCCTTCGGGAACTAATGAAAAACTGTTTTTT,CASSDPSGTNEKLFF
.,TRBJ1-1,TRBV6-1,.,12,TGTGCCAGCAGTGAATTCCAGCGAGAAGCTTTCTTT,CASSEFQREAFF
TRBD1,TRBJ2-3,TRBV4-3,.,17,TGCGCCAGCAGCTATAGTCGACAGGGGGGACCCACAGATACGCAGTATTTT,CASSYSRQGGPTDTQYF
.,TRBJ2-7,TRBV7-8,.,12,TGTGCCAGCACACTCGCGCGGGACGAGCAGTACTTC,CASTLARDEQYF
TRBD1,TRBJ1-3,TRBV7-9,.,17,TGTGCCAGCAGCTCGCGGGGGACAGGGAGACATGGAAACACCATATATTTT,CASSSRGTGRHGNTIYF
TRBD2,TRBJ2-1,TRBV11-3,.,14,TGTGCCAGCAGCTCCTCGACTAGCGGCAATGAGCAGTTCTTC,CASSSSTSGNEQFF
.,TRBJ2-2,TRBV19,once,15,TGTGCCAGTAGTATGACGGGAGCGGTGTGGGGGGAGCTGTTTTTT,CASSMTGAVWGELFF
.,TRBJ2-5,TRBV21-1,.,15,TGTGCCAGCAGCAGGGTTAGGACAGTAGGGGAGACCCAGTACTTC,CASSRVRTVGETQYF
.,TRBJ1-3,TRBV5-1,.,17,TGCGCCAGCAGTCTGGCGAATTCAGGGTCTACTGGAAACACCATATATTTT,CASSLANSGSTGNTIYF
.,TRBJ1-6,TRBV5-1,.,14,TGCGCCAGCAGCCCCGTGGGCTTGGGTTCACCCCTCCACTTT,CASSPVGLGSPLHF
TRBD1,TRBJ1-2,TRBV10-3,.,15,TGTGCCATCAGTGAATGGGGACAGGGGAACTATGGCTACACCTTC,CAISEWGQGNYGYTF
.,TRBJ2-1,TRBV7-6,once,17,TGTGCCAGCAGCCCTCCCGGGACAATAAGCTCCTACAATGAGCAGTTCTTC,CASSPPGTISSYNEQFF
.,TRBJ2-2,TRBV12-3/TRBV12-4,.,12,TGTGCCAGCCAGGGGTACACCGGGGAGCTGTTTTTT,CASQGYTGELFF
TRBD2,TRBJ2-1,TRBV4-3,.,16,TGCGCCAGCAGCCCCCGAGGAGGTAGCGGGAGTTATGAGCAGTTCTTC,CASSPRGGSGSYEQFF
.,TRBJ1-3,TRBV6-2/TRBV6-3,.,14,TGTGCCAGCAGTTACGGCGGGGCTGGAAACACCATATATTTT,CASSYGGAGNTIYF
.,TRBJ2-1,TRBV19,.,13,TGTGCCAGTAGTGTCACTAGTAAGGATGAGCAGTTCTTC,CASSVTSKDEQFF
.,TRBJ2-2,TRBV9,.,15,TGTGCCAGCAGCGTAGGGGCTCTGAACACCGGGGAGCTGTTTTTT,CASSVGALNTGELFF
.,TRBJ1-2,TRBV15,few,12,TGTGCCACCAGCAGAGATGAAGAGGGCTACACCTTC,CATSRDEEGYTF
.,TRBJ2-1,TRBV11-2,.,15,TGTGCCAGCGCCCTCTCCGGACGGACTCACAATGAGCAGTTCTTC,CASALSGRTHNEQFF
TRBD1,TRBJ1-1,TRBV6-2/TRBV6-3,.,14,TGTGCCAGCAGCCCCGACAGGGTCCAAACTGAAGCTTTCTTT,CASSPDRVQTEAFF
.,TRBJ2-2,TRBV5-4,.,16,TGTGCCAGCAGCTTTCTGCAGGATGCGAACACCGGGGAGCTGTTTTTT,CASSFLQDANTGELFF
.,TRBJ2-7,TRBV30,.,12,TGTGCCTGGAGTGTAGGTAGGACTGAGCAGTACTTC,CAWSVGRTEQYF